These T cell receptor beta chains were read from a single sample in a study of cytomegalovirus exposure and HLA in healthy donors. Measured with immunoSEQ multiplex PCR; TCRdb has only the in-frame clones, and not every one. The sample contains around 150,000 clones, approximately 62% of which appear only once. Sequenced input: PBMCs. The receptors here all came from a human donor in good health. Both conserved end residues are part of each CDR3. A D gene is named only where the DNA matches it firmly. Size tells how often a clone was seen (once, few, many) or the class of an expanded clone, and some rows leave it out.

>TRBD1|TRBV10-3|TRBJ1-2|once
CAISERGQGGYTF
TGTGCCATCAGTGAGCGGGGACAGGGGGGCTACACCTTC
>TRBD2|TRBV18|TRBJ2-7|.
CASSAGGDWSSTGEQYF
TGTGCCAGCTCAGCCGGGGGGGACTGGAGCTCTACCGGCGAGCAGTACTTC
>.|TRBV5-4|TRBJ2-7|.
CASSPEQGLNYEQYF
TGTGCCAGCAGCCCGGAACAGGGTCTGAACTACGAGCAGTACTTC
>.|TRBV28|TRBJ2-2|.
CASSLSLTGELFF
TGTGCCAGCAGTTTATCCCTCACCGGGGAGCTGTTTTTT
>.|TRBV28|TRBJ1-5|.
CASSPLGDQPQHF
TGTGCCAGCAGCCCTCTAGGGGATCAGCCCCAGCATTTT
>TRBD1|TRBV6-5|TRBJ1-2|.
CASTPRTGRGYTF
TGTGCCAGCACTCCCCGGACAGGGAGAGGCTACACCTTC
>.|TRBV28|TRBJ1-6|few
CASSLQGGLGNSPLHF
TGTGCCAGCAGTTTACAGGGTGGGTTGGGGAATTCACCCCTCCACTTT
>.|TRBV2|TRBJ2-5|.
CASNRLQETQYF
TGTGCCAGCAACCGACTACAAGAGACCCAGTACTTC
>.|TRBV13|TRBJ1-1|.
CASSLSGINTEAFF
TGTGCCAGCAGCTTATCAGGGATCAACACTGAAGCTTTCTTT
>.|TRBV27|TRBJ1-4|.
CASSMSRDTNEKLFF
TGTGCCAGCAGTATGAGCCGGGACACAAATGAAAAACTGTTTTTT
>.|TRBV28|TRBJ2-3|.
CASTKETGRAQYF
TGTGCCAGCACCAAAGAAACCGGTCGGGCGCAGTATTTT
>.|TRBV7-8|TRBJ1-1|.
CASSLVSFLNTEAFF
TGTGCCAGCAGCTTAGTCTCCTTTTTGAACACTGAAGCTTTCTTT
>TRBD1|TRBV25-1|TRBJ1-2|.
CASSEYWTGGTGYTF
TGTGCCAGCAGTGAATACTGGACAGGGGGCACTGGCTACACCTTC
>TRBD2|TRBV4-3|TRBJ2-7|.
CASSHGTTPSWEQYF
TGCGCCAGCAGCCATGGGACTACCCCTTCCTGGGAGCAGTACTTC
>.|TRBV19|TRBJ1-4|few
CASTEGGDPNEKLFF
TGTGCCAGTACCGAGGGGGGGGATCCTAATGAAAAACTGTTTTTT
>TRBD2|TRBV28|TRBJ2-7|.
CATGRGSSYEQYF
TGTGCCACCGGGAGGGGTAGCTCCTACGAGCAGTACTTC
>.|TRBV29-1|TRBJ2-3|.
CSVPLADTQYF
TGCAGCGTTCCCCTAGCAGATACGCAGTATTTT
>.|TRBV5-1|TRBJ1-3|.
CASSFGGEGNTIYF
TGCGCCAGCAGCTTTGGTGGTGAGGGAAACACCATATATTTT
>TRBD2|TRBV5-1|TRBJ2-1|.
CASSLGTSSYNEQFF
TGCGCCAGCAGCTTGGGGACTAGCTCCTACAATGAGCAGTTCTTC
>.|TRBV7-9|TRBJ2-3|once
CASSLVAWGRSDTQYF
TGTGCCAGCAGCTTAGTAGCCTGGGGCAGATCAGATACGCAGTATTTT
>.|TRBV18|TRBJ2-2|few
CASSRAGPSTGELFF
TGTGCCAGCTCACGGGCAGGGCCGAGCACCGGGGAGCTGTTTTTT
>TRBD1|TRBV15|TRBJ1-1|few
CATSLDRANTEAFF
TGTGCCACCAGCCTCGACAGGGCTAACACTGAAGCTTTCTTT
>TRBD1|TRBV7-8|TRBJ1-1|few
CASSLDRATEAFF
TGTGCCAGCAGTCTAGACAGGGCGACTGAAGCTTTCTTT
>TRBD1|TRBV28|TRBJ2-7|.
CASSFGQGVLNEQYF
TGTGCCAGCAGTTTCGGACAGGGGGTTTTGAACGAGCAGTACTTC
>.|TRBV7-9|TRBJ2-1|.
CASSLSGYNEQFF
TGTGCCAGCAGTTTATCGGGGTACAATGAGCAGTTCTTC